This T cell receptor (beta chain) is from a study of T cells in Graves' hyperthyroidism and ophthalmopathy. This clonotype occurred many times. V lost 0 bases to trimming and J lost 5 bases, with 11 bases between them. The CDR3 totals 14 residues. Germline V CDR1 and CDR2: SGDLS, YYNGEE. Researchers took RNA transcripts and amplified the TCR beta CDR3 regions from them. Primed by the HTBI set, a first-round RT-PCR was run on the TCR CDR3. TCRdb fed the multiplex PCR reads into MiXCR, producing one record per CDR3 protein. The sample has roughly 580,000 distinct CDR3 sequences, approximately 15% seen once. Participants, patients aged 18 to 65, had newly diagnosed hyperthyroidism with a duration under 2 months.

V usage is TRBV9 and J usage is TRBJ1-2; perhaps TRBD1 as D (5 bases). This receptor was taken from a woman under 40 with Graves' hyperthyroidism that later progressed to Graves' ophthalmopathy. Material: blood. The CDR3 DNA is TGTGCCAGCAGCGTAGCTGGGACGAAATATGGCTACACCTTC. The encoded protein is CASSVAGTKYGYTF.